This T cell receptor beta chain is drawn from a study of T-cell memory formation after mild COVID-19. Germline V gives CDR1 ENHRY, CDR2 SYGVKD. Losses at the gene ends were 4 bases for V and 5 bases for J; bases not matched to a gene: 4. The CDR3 contains 14 residues. This clonotype was observed a handful of times. TCRdb re-called the 5' RACE reads through MiXCR, storing one row per CDR3 protein. Here the sample spans around 510,000 distinct CDR3 sequences, approximately 21% being singletons. Sequencing was performed on PBMCs or a T cell subset sorted from them (not recorded which). The chain carries TRBV10-3 and TRBJ2-5; 10 bases are shared with TRBD2. This TCR derives from an adult woman who had mild COVID-19 (a few samples of this study predate the infection). Cell type and time point are not known. The CDR3 nucleotides read TGTGCCATCAGTGCCGGGACTAGCGCTGAGACCCAGTACTTC. Translated, it gives CAISAGTSAETQYF.